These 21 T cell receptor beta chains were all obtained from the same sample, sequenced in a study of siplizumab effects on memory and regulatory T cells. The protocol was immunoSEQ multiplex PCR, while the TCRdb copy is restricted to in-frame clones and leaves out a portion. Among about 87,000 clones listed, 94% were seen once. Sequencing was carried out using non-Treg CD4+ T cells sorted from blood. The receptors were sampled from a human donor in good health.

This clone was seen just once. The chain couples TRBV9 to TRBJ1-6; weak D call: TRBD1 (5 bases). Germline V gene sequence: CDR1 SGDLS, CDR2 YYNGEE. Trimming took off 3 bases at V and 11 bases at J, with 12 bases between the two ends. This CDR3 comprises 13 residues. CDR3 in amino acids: CASSDRGLAPLHF. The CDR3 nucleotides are TGTGCCAGCAGCGATAGGGGTTTGGCACCCCTCCACTTT. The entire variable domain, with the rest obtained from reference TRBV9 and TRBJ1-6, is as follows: DSGVTQTPKHLITATGQRVTLRCSPRSGDLSVYWYQQSLDQGLQFLIQYYNGEERAKGNILERFSAQQFPDLHSELNLSSLELGDSALYFCASSDRGLAPLHFGNGTRLTVT.

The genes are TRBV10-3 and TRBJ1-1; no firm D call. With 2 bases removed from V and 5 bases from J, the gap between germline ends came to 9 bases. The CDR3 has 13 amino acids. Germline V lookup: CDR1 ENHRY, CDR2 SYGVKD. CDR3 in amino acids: CAISEERETEAFF. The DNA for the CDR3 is TGTGCCATCAGTGAGGAAAGAGAGACTGAAGCTTTCTTT.

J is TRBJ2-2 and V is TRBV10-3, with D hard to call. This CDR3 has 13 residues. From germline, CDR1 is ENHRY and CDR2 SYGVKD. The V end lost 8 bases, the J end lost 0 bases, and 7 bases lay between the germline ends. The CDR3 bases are TGTGCCATCGCACCCGCGAACACCGGGGAGCTGTTTTTT. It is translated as CAIAPANTGELFF.

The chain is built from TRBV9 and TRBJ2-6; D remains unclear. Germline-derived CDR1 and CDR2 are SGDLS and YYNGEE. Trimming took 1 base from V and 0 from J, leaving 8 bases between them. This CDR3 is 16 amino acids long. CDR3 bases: TGTGCCAGCAGCGTAATGGGGAACTCTGGGGCCAACGTCCTGACTTTC. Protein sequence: CASSVMGNSGANVLTF. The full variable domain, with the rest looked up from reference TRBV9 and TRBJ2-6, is DSGVTQTPKHLITATGQRVTLRCSPRSGDLSVYWYQQSLDQGLQFLIQYYNGEERAKGNILERFSAQQFPDLHSELNLSSLELGDSALYFCASSVMGNSGANVLTFGAGSRLTVL.

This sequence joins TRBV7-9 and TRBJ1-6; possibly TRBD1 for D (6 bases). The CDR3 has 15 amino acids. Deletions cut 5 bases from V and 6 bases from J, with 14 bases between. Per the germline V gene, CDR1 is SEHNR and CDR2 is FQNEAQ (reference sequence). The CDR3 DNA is TGTGCCAGCAGCGCTCGGGACACGATTAATTCACCCCTCCACTTT. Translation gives CASSARDTINSPLHF.

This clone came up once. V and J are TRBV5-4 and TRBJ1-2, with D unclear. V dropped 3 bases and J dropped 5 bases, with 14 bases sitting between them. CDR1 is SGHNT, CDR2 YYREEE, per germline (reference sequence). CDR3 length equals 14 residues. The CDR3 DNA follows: TGTGCCAGCAGCTCTGACGGGTCATCTTATGGCTACACCTTC. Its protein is CASSSDGSSYGYTF.

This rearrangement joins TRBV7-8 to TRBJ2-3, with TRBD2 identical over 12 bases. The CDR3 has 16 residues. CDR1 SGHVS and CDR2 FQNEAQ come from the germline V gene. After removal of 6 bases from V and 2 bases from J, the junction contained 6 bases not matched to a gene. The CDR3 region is CASRRTSGTNTDTQYF. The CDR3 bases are TGTGCCAGCAGGCGGACTAGCGGGACTAACACAGATACGCAGTATTTT.

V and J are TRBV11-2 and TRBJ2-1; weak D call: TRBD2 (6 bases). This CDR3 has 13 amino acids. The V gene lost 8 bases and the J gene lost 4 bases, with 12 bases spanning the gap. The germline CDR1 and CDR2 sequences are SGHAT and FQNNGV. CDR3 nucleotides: TGTGCCAGCGTCTTCGGGGGTTACAATGAGCAGTTCTTC. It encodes CASVFGGYNEQFF.

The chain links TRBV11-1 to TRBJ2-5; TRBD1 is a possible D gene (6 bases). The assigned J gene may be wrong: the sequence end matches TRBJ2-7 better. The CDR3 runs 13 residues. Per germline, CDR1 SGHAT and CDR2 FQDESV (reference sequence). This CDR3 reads CASSLGQTYEQYF. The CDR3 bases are TGTGCCAGCAGCCTAGGACAGACCTACGAGCAGTACTTC.

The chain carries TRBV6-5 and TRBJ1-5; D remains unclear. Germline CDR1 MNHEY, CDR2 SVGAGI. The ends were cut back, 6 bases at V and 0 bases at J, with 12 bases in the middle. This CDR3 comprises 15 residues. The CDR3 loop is CASSPGRVSNQPQHF. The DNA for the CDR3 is TGTGCCAGCAGCCCCGGGAGGGTTAGCAATCAGCCCCAGCATTTT.

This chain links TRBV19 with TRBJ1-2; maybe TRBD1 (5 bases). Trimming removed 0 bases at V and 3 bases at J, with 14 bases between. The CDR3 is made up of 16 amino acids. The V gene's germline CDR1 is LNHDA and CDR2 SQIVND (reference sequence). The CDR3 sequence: CASSIEAGRGYYGYTF. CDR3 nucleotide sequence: TGTGCCAGTAGTATAGAGGCGGGGCGCGGGTACTATGGCTACACCTTC.

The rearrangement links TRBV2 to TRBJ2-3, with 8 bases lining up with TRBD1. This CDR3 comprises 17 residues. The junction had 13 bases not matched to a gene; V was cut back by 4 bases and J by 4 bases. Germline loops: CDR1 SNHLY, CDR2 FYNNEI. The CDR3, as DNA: TGTGCCAGCAGTGGACCCCTGGACAGGGTGGTCGCAGATACGCAGTATTTT. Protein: CASSGPLDRVVADTQYF. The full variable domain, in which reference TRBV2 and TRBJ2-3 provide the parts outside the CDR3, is EPEVTQTPSHQVTQMGQEVILRCVPISNHLYFYWYRQILGQKVEFLVSFYNNEISEKSEIFDDQFSVERPDGSNFTLKIRSTKLEDSAMYFCASSGPLDRVVADTQYFGPGTRLTVL.

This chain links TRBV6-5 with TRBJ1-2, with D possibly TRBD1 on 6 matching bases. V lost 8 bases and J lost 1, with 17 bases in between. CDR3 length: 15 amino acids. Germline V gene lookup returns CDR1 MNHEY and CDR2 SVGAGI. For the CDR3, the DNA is TGTGCCAGCCATGAACAGGGAGTGGGTAACTATGGCTACACCTTC. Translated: CASHEQGVGNYGYTF.

The CDR3 loop reads CASSQGPQNTGELFF. CDR3 sequence (DNA): TGTGCCAGCAGCCAAGGACCCCAGAACACCGGGGAGCTGTTTTTT. The chain couples TRBV9 to TRBJ2-2; unclear D gene. V was shortened by 4 bases and J by 1 base, with 11 bases between the two germline ends. The V gene's germline CDR1 is SGDLS and CDR2 YYNGEE. This CDR3 region has 15 residues.

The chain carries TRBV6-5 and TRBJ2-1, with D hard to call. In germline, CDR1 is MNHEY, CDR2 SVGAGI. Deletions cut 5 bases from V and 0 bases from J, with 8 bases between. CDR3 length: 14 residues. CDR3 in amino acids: CASSIASSYNEQFF. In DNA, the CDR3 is TGTGCCAGCAGTATAGCCTCCTCCTACAATGAGCAGTTCTTC.

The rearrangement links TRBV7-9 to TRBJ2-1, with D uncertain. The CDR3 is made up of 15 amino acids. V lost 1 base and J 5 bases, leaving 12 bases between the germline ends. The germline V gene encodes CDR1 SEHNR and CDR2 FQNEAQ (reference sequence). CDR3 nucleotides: TGTGCCAGCAGCTTAGGCCCTTACCTGCACAATGAGCAGTTCTTC. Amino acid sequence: CASSLGPYLHNEQFF.

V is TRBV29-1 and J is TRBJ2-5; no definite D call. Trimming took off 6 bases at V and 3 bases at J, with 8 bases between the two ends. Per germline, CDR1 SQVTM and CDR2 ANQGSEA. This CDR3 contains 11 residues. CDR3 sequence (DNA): TGCAGCGTAAGGCGCGAAGAGACCCAGTACTTC. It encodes CSVRREETQYF.

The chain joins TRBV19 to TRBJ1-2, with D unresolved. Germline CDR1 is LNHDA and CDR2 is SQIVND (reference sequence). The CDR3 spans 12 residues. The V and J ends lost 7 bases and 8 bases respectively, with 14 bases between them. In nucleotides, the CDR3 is TGTGCCAGTAAGGGCTACTCGGCGGGCTACACCTTC. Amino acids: CASKGYSAGYTF.

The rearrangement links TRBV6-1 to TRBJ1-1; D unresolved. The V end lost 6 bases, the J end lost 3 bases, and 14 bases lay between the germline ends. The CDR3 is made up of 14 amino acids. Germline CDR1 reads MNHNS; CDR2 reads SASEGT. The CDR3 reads CASRRHLPDTEAFF. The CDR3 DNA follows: TGTGCCAGCAGGAGACACCTCCCGGACACTGAAGCTTTCTTT.

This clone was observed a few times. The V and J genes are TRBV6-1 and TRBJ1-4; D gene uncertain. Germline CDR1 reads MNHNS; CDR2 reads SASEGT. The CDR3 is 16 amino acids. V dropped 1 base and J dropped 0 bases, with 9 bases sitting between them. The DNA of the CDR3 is TGTGCCAGCAGTGAAGGACGAGGCACAACTAATGAAAAACTGTTTTTT. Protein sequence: CASSEGRGTTNEKLFF.

The CDR3 spells CASSPLLGVSTYEQYF. The DNA of the CDR3 is TGTGCCAGCAGCCCCCTTTTGGGAGTTTCAACCTACGAGCAGTACTTC. This sequence joins TRBV7-8 and TRBJ2-7; maybe TRBD2 (5 bases). The germline gives CDR1 SGHVS, CDR2 FQNEAQ. V was trimmed by 5 bases and J by 2 bases, leaving 19 bases between them. This CDR3 spans 16 amino acids. The full variable domain, completed using reference TRBV7-8 and TRBJ2-7, is GAGVSQSPRYKVAKRGQDVALRCDPISGHVSLFWYQQALGQGPEFLTYFQNEAQLDKSGLPSDRFFAERPEGSVSTLKIQRTQQEDSAVYLCASSPLLGVSTYEQYFGPGTRLTVT.